This TCR beta chain is from a study of beta chain features in type 1 diabetes. Across the study: Cell yields, gender and age were similar in healthy donors and patients.

The CDR3 contains 16 residues. The germline V gene has CDR1 SGHNT and CDR2 YYREEE (reference sequence). The ends were cut back, 0 bases at V and 2 bases at J, with 13 bases in the middle. The whole isolated RNA underwent reverse transcription, so sequencing captured expressed TCRB transcripts. TCRdb's table, derived via immunoSEQ multiplex PCR, lists solely in-frame clones and lacks some. The data show about 180,000 clones, with roughly 8% seen just once and around 0.5% held by the top ten. Study-wide results and limits: There was a moderate but significant shortening of TCRB CDR3s in all four CD4+ subsets of Type 1 diabetes patients. The cDNA sequencing approach could over-represent high-TCR-expressing cells.

As to this clone: As yet, its antigen is unknown.

The specimen sequenced was central memory CD4+ T cells from blood. This chain connects TRBV5-4 to TRBJ2-3; weak D call: TRBD1 (5 bases). This clonotype originated in a man between 18 and 29 years old with type 1 diabetes. The CDR3 DNA reads TGTGCCAGCAGCTTGGACGGCAGGGTGCCCACAGATACGCAGTATTTT. Translated: CASSLDGRVPTDTQYF. The full variable domain, rest sourced from reference TRBV5-4 and TRBJ2-3, is ETGVTQSPTHLIKTRGQQVTLRCSSQSGHNTVSWYQQALGQGPQFIFQYYREEENGRGNFPPRFSGLQFPNYSSELNVNALELDDSALYLCASSLDGRVPTDTQYFGPGTRLTVL.